Shown below are 2 T cell receptor beta chains from a single sample sequenced in a study of cytomegalovirus exposure and HLA in healthy donors. A multiplex PCR was run with 60 Vbeta primers and 13 Jbeta primers. Sequenced by immunoSEQ multiplex PCR; TCRdb stores in-frame clones only, minus some. The sample features around 51,000 clones, with more than 2% in its top ten. The sample comprised PBMCs. These receptors originate from a woman in her thirties or forties in good health and CMV-seronegative.

The chain joins TRBV27 to TRBJ2-5; maybe TRBD2 (6 bases). V was clipped by 7 bases and J by 5 bases, with 17 bases between them. This CDR3 has 14 amino acids. Germline assignment: CDR1 MNHEY and CDR2 SMNVEV (reference sequence). The CDR3 DNA reads as TGTGCCAGCAAGGGTTTCGGCGGGATGGAGACCCAGTACTTC. Translating it yields CASKGFGGMETQYF.

The chain uses TRBV19 and TRBJ1-4, with no clear D. Germline V gives CDR1 LNHDA, CDR2 SQIVND (reference sequence). V lost 6 bases to trimming and J lost 7 bases, with 6 bases between them. The CDR3 runs to 11 residues. CDR3 coding DNA: TGTGCCAGTAGAAACAGTGAAAAACTGTTTTTT. This codes for CASRNSEKLFF.